One and the same sample provided the 9 T cell receptor beta chains below, sequenced in a study of shared clonotypes between healthy human individuals. Sequencing used immunoSEQ multiplex PCR; TCRdb keeps in-frame clones, though not all of them. This sample has about 2,500,000 clones; 90% to 95% occur once, and the top ten carry under 0.15%. Source material: naive CD4+ T cells sorted from blood. Subset in this sample: CD45RA+ positively selected. These receptors were collected from a man younger than 30 in good health.

This chain uses TRBV7-3 with TRBJ2-2; 9 nucleotides line up with TRBD1. The germline CDR1 and CDR2 sequences are SGHTA and FQGTGA. Losses at the gene ends were 7 bases for V and 3 bases for J; bases not matched to a gene: 9. The CDR3 runs to 16 residues. The chain's CDR3 is CASKRTGGVDTGELFF. CDR3 DNA sequence: TGTGCCAGCAAAAGAACAGGGGGCGTAGACACCGGGGAGCTGTTTTTT.

This rearrangement joins TRBV4-1 to TRBJ1-3; weak D call: TRBD1 (5 bases). This CDR3 has 14 amino acids. The germline V gene encodes CDR1 MGHRA and CDR2 YSYEKL. The ends were cut back, 2 bases at V and 3 bases at J, with 8 bases in the middle. The CDR3 bases are TGCGCCAGCAGCCAAACCAGGGATGGAAACACCATATATTTT. As protein: CASSQTRDGNTIYF.

V is TRBV30 and J is TRBJ2-1, with TRBD2 matching over 9 bases. Germline loops: CDR1 GTSNPN, CDR2 SVGIG (reference sequence). V was pared by 3 bases and J by 7 bases, with 7 bases of the junction left unmatched. CDR3 length equals 14 residues. For the CDR3, the DNA is TGTGCCTGGAGCGGCCTAGCGGGGTGGAATGAGCAGTTCTTC. Encoded protein: CAWSGLAGWNEQFF.

The chain combines TRBV6-5 with TRBJ2-5; 8 bases match TRBD2. This CDR3 has 14 amino acids. V trimming: 0 bases; J trimming: 5 bases; junction bases outside the gene matches: 2. Per germline, CDR1 MNHEY and CDR2 SVGAGI. As DNA, the CDR3 is TGTGCCAGCAGTTACTCACCTAGCGGGGAGACCCAGTACTTC. Translation: CASSYSPSGETQYF.

This clone was observed a single time. V is TRBV18 and J is TRBJ1-3; 10 bases are a match to TRBD1. Germline CDR1 KGHSH, CDR2 LQKENI. J was trimmed by 2 bases and V by 2 bases; bases with no gene match: 3. This CDR3 contains 16 residues. The CDR3 region has the DNA TGTGCCAGCTCACCATACGACAGGGGGCCTGGAAACACCATATATTTT. This codes for CASSPYDRGPGNTIYF.

V usage is TRBV19 and J usage is TRBJ1-4, with 8 positions matching TRBD1. With V trimmed by 8 bases and J by 7 bases, 6 bases remained unmatched. Germline V gene data show CDR1 as LNHDA and CDR2 as SQIVND (reference sequence). This CDR3 is 13 amino acids long. CDR3 sequence reads: CASVRGPSEKLFF. For the CDR3, the DNA is TGTGCCAGTGTCAGGGGGCCATCTGAAAAACTGTTTTTT.

The chain employs TRBV6-1 and TRBJ1-4; TRBD1 aligns across 7 bases. V was clipped by 1 base and J by 6 bases; unmatched bases: 5. CDR1 MNHNS and CDR2 SASEGT come from the germline V gene. The CDR3 extends over 15 amino acids. In nucleotides, the CDR3 is TGTGCCAGCAGTGAAGGTTGGGGGACAGATGAAAAACTGTTTTTT. Translation: CASSEGWGTDEKLFF.

CDR3 nucleotides: TGTGCCAGCAAACCTACAGGGCCCCAAGCTTTCTTT. Translating it yields CASKPTGPQAFF. The gene calls are TRBV28 and TRBJ1-1, with D perhaps matching TRBD1 (6 bases). CDR1 MDHEN and CDR2 SYDVKM come from the germline V gene. The CDR3 length is 12 residues. V was pared by 7 bases and J by 9 bases, with 15 bases between.

The rearrangement links TRBV4-1 to TRBJ1-6; D remains unclear. The CDR3 contains 17 residues. With 1 base removed from V and 1 base from J, the gap between germline ends came to 11 bases. Per the germline V gene, CDR1 is MGHRA and CDR2 is YSYEKL. The CDR3 here is CASSQGWSESYNSPLHF. The DNA of the CDR3 is TGCGCCAGCAGCCAAGGGTGGTCGGAATCCTATAATTCACCCCTCCACTTT.